Presented here are 18 T cell receptor beta chains from one specimen sequenced in a study of T cells after yellow fever vaccination. One entry per CDR3 protein, called by TCRdb with MiXCR from the 5' RACE reads. The repertoire includes under 600,000 distinct CDR3 sequences, less than 15% of them detected once, and around 15% sits in the top ten. Sequencing was performed on PBMCs, taken on the day of the yellow fever booster vaccination. These receptors were collected from a man aged 30 to 45 who received the YFV17D yellow fever vaccine.

A few counts support this clonotype. The chain carries TRBV20-1 and TRBJ2-3, with a possible D match to TRBD2 (6 bases). Germline V lookup: CDR1 DFQATT, CDR2 SNEGSKA (reference sequence). The CDR3 extends over 14 amino acids. V shed 6 bases and J shed 0 bases, with 13 bases lying between them. CDR3 DNA: TGCAGTGCACAAAGCGGACTAAGCACAGATACGCAGTATTTT. Translating it yields CSAQSGLSTDTQYF.

This clonotype was seen a few times. CDR3 bases: TGTGCCAGCAGTTGGGCATTACGGGATAATTCACCCCTCCACTTT. Residues: CASSWALRDNSPLHF. V is TRBV28 and J is TRBJ1-6, with no clear D. The germline V gene has CDR1 MDHEN and CDR2 SYDVKM. The length of the CDR3 is 15 residues. The ends were cut back, 4 bases at V and 5 bases at J, with 12 bases in the middle. Based on the CDR3 plus reference TRBV28 and TRBJ1-6, the full variable domain is DVKVTQSSRYLVKRTGEKVFLECVQDMDHENMFWYRQDPGLGLRLIYFSYDVKMKEKGDIPEGYSVSREKKERFSLILESASTNQTSMYLCASSWALRDNSPLHFGNGTRLTVT.

This chain uses TRBV6-1 with TRBJ2-5; 10 nucleotides agree with TRBD2. With 6 bases clipped from V and 4 bases from J, the junction kept 11 bases outside the gene matches. This CDR3 spans 16 amino acids. From germline, CDR1 is MNHNS and CDR2 SASEGT. The CDR3 nucleotides read TGTGCCAGCAGCAAGAGGCTAGCGGGAGTTCCAGAGACCCAGTACTTC. Translating gives CASSKRLAGVPETQYF.

In DNA form, the CDR3 reads TGCAGTGCCACTCCGGGACTCGACTACAATGAGCAGTTCTTC. It is translated as CSATPGLDYNEQFF. This sequence joins TRBV20-1 and TRBJ2-1, with D possibly TRBD2 on 6 matching bases. V was cut by 6 bases and J by 3 bases, with 15 bases left in between. CDR3 length: 14 residues. Germline CDR1 and CDR2: DFQATT and SNEGSKA (reference sequence).

The sample holds a few counts of this clonotype. The chain joins TRBV6-2 or TRBV6-3 to TRBJ2-1, with a weak D call TRBD1 (6 bases). The CDR3 runs to 11 residues. Between the trimmed V and J ends, which lost 7 bases and 15 bases, there was a span of 16 bases. Germline assignment: CDR1 MNHEY and CDR2 SVGEGT. The CDR3 nucleotides read TGTGCCAGCACCGACAGAGGGGGTCTGTTCTTC. The encoded protein is CASTDRGGLFF.

This clonotype was detected once. The chain couples TRBV9 to TRBJ2-3; a possible D gene is TRBD2 (5 bases). CDR1 SGDLS and CDR2 YYNGEE come from the germline V gene. This CDR3 is 16 amino acids long. V was cut by 3 bases and J by 5 bases, with 19 bases left in between. CDR3 in DNA: TGTGCCAGCAGCGATCTACTCGTACACGGAGGAGATACGCAGTATTTT. It codes for CASSDLLVHGGDTQYF.

V is TRBV2 and J is TRBJ2-2; D gene ambiguous. V lost 2 bases and J 4 bases, leaving 11 bases between the germline ends. The CDR3 totals 15 residues. The V gene's germline CDR1 is SNHLY and CDR2 FYNNEI. CDR3 loop: CASSERAEFTGELFF. The DNA of the CDR3 is TGTGCCAGCAGTGAAAGGGCCGAATTCACCGGGGAGCTGTTTTTT.

The V gene is TRBV14, the J gene TRBJ2-2, with D hard to call. Deletions cut 1 base from V and 5 bases from J, with 8 bases between. From germline, CDR1 is SGHDN and CDR2 FVKESK. The CDR3 is made up of 14 amino acids. The CDR3 sequence: CASSQVVTTGELFF. DNA for the CDR3: TGTGCCAGCAGCCAAGTAGTCACGACCGGGGAGCTGTTTTTT.

This clonotype occurred a few times. V usage is TRBV20-1 and J usage is TRBJ2-6, with 8 bases aligning to TRBD1. CDR3 length equals 16 residues. The germline gives CDR1 DFQATT, CDR2 SNEGSKA (reference sequence). V gave up 2 bases and J gave up 3 bases; unmatched junction bases: 6. The CDR3 sequence is CSARTQGAGGANVLTF. The CDR3 coding sequence is TGCAGTGCTAGAACGCAGGGGGCGGGTGGGGCCAACGTCCTGACTTTC.

The gene calls are TRBV12-3 or TRBV12-4 and TRBJ2-5; 7 nucleotides line up with TRBD2. The CDR3 runs to 14 residues. With V trimmed by 5 bases and J by 7 bases, 10 bases remained unmatched. DNA for the CDR3: TGTGCCAGCAGTCCCACCGGGGGGTTTGGGACCCAGTACTTC. It is translated as CASSPTGGFGTQYF.

This chain connects TRBV12-3 or TRBV12-4 to TRBJ2-5; unclear D gene. The CDR3 is 14 amino acids. Trimming removed 3 bases at V and 2 bases at J, with 10 bases between. CDR3 in amino acids: CASSFQVEQETQYF. CDR3 DNA sequence: TGTGCCAGCAGTTTTCAGGTGGAGCAAGAGACCCAGTACTTC.

This clonotype was picked up many times. The gene calls are TRBV29-1 and TRBJ2-5; D is uncertain. V lost 0 bases and J lost 1, with 6 bases in between. Germline values: CDR1 SQVTM, CDR2 ANQGSEA. CDR3 length: 13 residues. CDR3 sequence: CSVEDSFQETQYF. CDR3 nucleotides: TGCAGCGTTGAAGATTCATTCCAAGAGACCCAGTACTTC. Supplemented by reference TRBV29-1 and TRBJ2-5, the full variable domain reads SAVISQKPSRDICQRGTSLTIQCQVDSQVTMMFWYRQQPGQSLTLIATANQGSEATYESGFVIDKFPISRPNLTFSTLTVSNMSPEDSSIYLCSVEDSFQETQYFGPGTRLLVL.

V usage is TRBV7-2 and J usage is TRBJ2-1; D gene uncertain. Germline values: CDR1 SGHTA, CDR2 FQGNSA. The length of the CDR3 is 14 residues. V was trimmed by 3 bases and J by 6 bases, leaving 12 bases between them. Here the CDR3 DNA reads TGTGCCAGCAGCTTGGGGTCTAACCGCAATGAGCAGTTCTTC. Protein: CASSLGSNRNEQFF. Combining the CDR3 with reference TRBV7-2 and TRBJ2-1 gives the whole variable domain GAGVSQSPSNKVTEKGKDVELRCDPISGHTALYWYRQSLGQGLEFLIYFQGNSAPDKSGLPSDRFSAERTGGSVSTLTIQRTQQEDSAVYLCASSLGSNRNEQFFGPGTRLTVL.

This clonotype has a count of ten or more. The chain has TRBV28 and TRBJ2-5; unclear D gene. This CDR3 spans 14 amino acids. V lost 6 bases to trimming and J lost 1 base, with 12 bases between them. The germline V gene has CDR1 MDHEN and CDR2 SYDVKM. The DNA of the CDR3 is TGTGCCAGCAGCTCCCATGGCCCCCAAGAGACCCAGTACTTC. This sequence encodes CASSSHGPQETQYF.

This clonotype was found a few times. This rearrangement joins TRBV7-6 to TRBJ2-7; 10 nucleotides match TRBD1. This CDR3 has 16 amino acids. V lost 8 bases and J lost 4; bases outside the gene matches: 14. Germline V gene lookup returns CDR1 SGHVS and CDR2 FNYEAQ. The CDR3 sequence: CASGPRPGQGGYEQYF. The CDR3 DNA sequence: TGTGCCAGCGGACCCCGGCCCGGACAGGGGGGATACGAGCAGTACTTC.

This clonotype was detected only a few times. The chain is built from TRBV15 and TRBJ2-4; 13 bases fit TRBD2. The CDR3 is 20 residues long. Germline trimming cut 5 bases from V and 0 bases from J; bases unmatched to any gene: 13. Germline CDR1 and CDR2: LNHNV and YYDKDF (reference sequence). In DNA, the CDR3 is TGTGCCACCAGCCTGGACCCTAGACTAGCGGGAGGCATAGCCAAAAACATTCAGTACTTC. Amino acids: CATSLDPRLAGGIAKNIQYF.

The gene calls are TRBV6-6 and TRBJ2-7; the D is unclear. Looked up from germline, CDR1 is MNHNY and CDR2 is SVGAGI (reference sequence). This CDR3 region has 11 residues. The germline V and J ends were trimmed by 8 bases and 1 base, with 6 bases remaining between them. CDR3 residues: CASQLSYEQYF. CDR3 bases: TGTGCCAGCCAACTTTCCTACGAGCAGTACTTC.

This clonotype was found a few times. This rearrangement joins TRBV15 to TRBJ2-1; TRBD2 matches at 11 bases. This CDR3 contains 14 residues. V dropped 1 base and J dropped 8; count of bases not matched to a gene: 1. Germline assignment: CDR1 LNHNV and CDR2 YYDKDF (reference sequence). The CDR3 region is CATSRGTSGYEQFF. As DNA, the CDR3 is TGTGCCACCAGCAGAGGGACTAGCGGGTATGAGCAGTTCTTC.